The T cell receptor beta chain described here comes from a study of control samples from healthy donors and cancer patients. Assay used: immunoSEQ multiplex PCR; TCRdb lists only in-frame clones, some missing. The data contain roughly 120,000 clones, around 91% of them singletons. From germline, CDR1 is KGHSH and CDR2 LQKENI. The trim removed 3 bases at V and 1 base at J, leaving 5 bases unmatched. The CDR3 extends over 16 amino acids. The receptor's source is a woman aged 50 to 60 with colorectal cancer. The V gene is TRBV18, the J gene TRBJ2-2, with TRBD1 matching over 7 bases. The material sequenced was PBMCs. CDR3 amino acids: CASSPTRGLNTGELFF. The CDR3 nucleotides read TGTGCCAGCTCACCTACCAGGGGGTTGAACACCGGGGAGCTGTTTTTT.